The clone carrying this T cell receptor (beta chain) appeared a few times. Its antigen is currently unknown. The treatment was: roughly 10-day PBMC culture with coronavirus spike peptide pools or control peptides (ViraFEST assay). CD4+ T cells that had been cultured provided DNA sequenced with the Oncomine TCR Beta short-read assay. TCRdb processed the PCR reads anew with MiXCR; each CDR3 protein has one entry. The sample contains some 18,000 distinct CDR3 sequences, approximately 49% of which appear only once. Germline V gene data show CDR1 as SEHNR and CDR2 as FQNEAQ (reference sequence). Trimming took 6 bases from V and 1 from J, leaving 11 bases between them. The CDR3 has 14 residues. The sample is drawn from a study of vaccination and CD4 T cells after COVID-19. Looking at the study overall: Convalescent patients gave post-COVID blood a median about 95 days post-diagnosis, range 35 to 161.

The rearrangement uses TRBV7-9 and TRBJ2-3, with D hard to call. Material: CD4+ T cells from blood, cultured in vitro. This TCR was recovered from a human donor who had recovered from COVID-19. In DNA, the CDR3 is TGTGCCAGCAGGACTGGGGTGGGCACAGATACGCAGTATTTT. This codes for CASRTGVGTDTQYF.